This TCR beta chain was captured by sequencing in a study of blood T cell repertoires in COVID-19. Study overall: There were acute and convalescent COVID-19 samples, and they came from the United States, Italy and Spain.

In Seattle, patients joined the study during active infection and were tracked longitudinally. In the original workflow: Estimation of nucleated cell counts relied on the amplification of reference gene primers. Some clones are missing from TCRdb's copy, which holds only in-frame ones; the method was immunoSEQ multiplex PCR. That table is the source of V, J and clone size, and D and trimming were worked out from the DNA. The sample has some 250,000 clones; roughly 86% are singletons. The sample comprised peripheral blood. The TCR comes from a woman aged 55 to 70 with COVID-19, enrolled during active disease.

CDR3 DNA: TGTGCCACCAGCAACCGGGATCTCTCCACTGAAGCTTTCTTT. Translated: CATSNRDLSTEAFF. This sequence joins TRBV15 and TRBJ1-1; D is unresolved. The CDR3 sequence is 14 residues long. V shed 4 bases and J shed 4 bases, with 13 bases lying between them. Germline V gene sequence: CDR1 LNHNV, CDR2 YYDKDF (reference sequence).